What follows describes a single T cell receptor beta chain. Trimming took 4 bases from V and 7 from J; bases not matched to a gene: 5. Germline loops: CDR1 SGHRS, CDR2 YFSETQ. This CDR3 comprises 13 residues. Clinical history as reported by participants underpinned cohort assignment. This entry comes from a study of blood T cell repertoires in COVID-19. Study in general: Collection of acute and convalescent COVID-19 samples took place in the United States, Italy and Spain. Sources were T cells, B-cell-depleted T cells, or PBMCs; the material itself was cDNA or gDNA.

This table comes from immunoSEQ multiplex PCR, and its TCRdb copy is limited to in-frame clones, with some not included. The table lists just under 250,000 clones, around 89% of them singletons. This chain uses TRBV5-1 with TRBJ2-1; TRBD2 matches at 7 bases. This receptor was identified in a woman in her 30s who had recovered from COVID-19. Sequenced material: PBMCs or T cells enriched from blood (not recorded which). CDR3: CASSPGGNNEQFF. DNA of the CDR3: TGCGCCAGCAGCCCCGGGGGGAATAATGAGCAGTTCTTC.